These 20 T cell receptor beta chains originate from one sample sequenced in a study of Graves' ophthalmopathy and Graves' hyperthyroidism. Amplification targeted the TCR beta CDR3 regions, with RNA transcripts as the source material. First-round RT-PCR relied on HTBI primers, and a second-round multiplex PCR came next. Using its own MiXCR run on the multiplex PCR reads, TCRdb lists one record per CDR3 protein. The repertoire consists of some 1.1 million distinct CDR3 sequences, with about 35% occurring once and the leading ten covering 11%. The sample taken for sequencing was peripheral blood or thyroid tissue (not recorded which). The receptor source for this set is an adult man with Graves' hyperthyroidism.

The CDR3 DNA follows: TGTGCCAGCAGTATACAGACGTCAGGGGAGCTGTTTTTT. Translation: CASSIQTSGELFF. The chain couples TRBV6-5 to TRBJ2-2; D not certain. CDR1 and CDR2 (germline): MNHEY, SVGAGI. V dropped 5 bases and J dropped 8 bases, with 12 bases sitting between them. This CDR3 is 13 amino acids long.

This clonotype has at least ten counts. CDR3 region: CASSEGGPYEQYF. The CDR3 DNA reads TGTGCCAGCAGTGAGGGAGGACCCTACGAGCAGTACTTC. V usage is TRBV2 and J usage is TRBJ2-7; D might be TRBD2 (6 bases). Trimming took 3 bases from V and 2 from J, leaving 8 bases between them. Per the germline V gene, CDR1 is SNHLY and CDR2 is FYNNEI. CDR3 size: 13 residues.

This chain connects TRBV20-1 to TRBJ2-5; TRBD2 matches 10 bases. Germline V gene sequence: CDR1 DFQATT, CDR2 SNEGSKA (reference sequence). The length of the CDR3 is 16 residues. The trim removed 5 bases at V and 5 bases at J, leaving 14 bases unmatched. CDR3 nucleotide sequence: TGCAGTGCTCCCCTCAGCGGGAGGGCCGTGTGGGAGACCCAGTACTTC. Residues: CSAPLSGRAVWETQYF.

This clonotype was detected ten times or more. This chain connects TRBV7-9 to TRBJ1-6; D might be TRBD1 (5 bases). The CDR3 has 14 residues. Trimming cost V 6 bases and J 7 bases, with 13 bases left between them. Looked up from germline, CDR1 is SEHNR and CDR2 is FQNEAQ (reference sequence). In DNA form, the CDR3 reads TGTGCCAGCAGACCGCCTCAGGGAAATTCACCCCTCCACTTT. Residues: CASRPPQGNSPLHF.

This clonotype was recorded at least ten times. The rearrangement joins TRBV20-1 to TRBJ1-2; a weak D match, TRBD1 (5 bases). Germline CDR1 reads DFQATT; CDR2 reads SNEGSKA (reference sequence). V was shortened by 0 bases and J by 1 base, with 9 bases between the two germline ends. The CDR3 spans 14 residues. The CDR3 bases are TGCAGTGCTAGAGATTTGAGGGGTAACTATGGCTACACCTTC. Translating gives CSARDLRGNYGYTF.

The chain uses TRBV7-8 and TRBJ2-5; D is possibly TRBD2 (5 bases). Germline V gene lookup returns CDR1 SGHVS and CDR2 FQNEAQ. The CDR3 consists of 15 residues. V lost 3 bases to trimming and J lost 4 bases, with 15 bases between them. The CDR3 loop is CASSLGAGIRETQYF. DNA for the CDR3: TGTGCCAGCAGCTTGGGAGCTGGTATCCGAGAGACCCAGTACTTC.

At least ten counts were recorded for this clonotype. The V and J genes are TRBV10-3 and TRBJ2-7; D is perhaps TRBD1 (6 bases). The germline V gene has CDR1 ENHRY and CDR2 SYGVKD. Trimming cost V 10 bases and J 1 base, with 11 bases left between them. This CDR3 contains 12 residues. The CDR3 nucleotides are TGTGCCACCTGGACAGATTCCTACGAGCAGTACTTC. Amino acid sequence: CATWTDSYEQYF.

The chain's CDR3 is CASSEKGQDTEAFF. Here the CDR3 DNA reads TGTGCCAGCAGTGAGAAGGGACAAGACACTGAAGCTTTCTTT. This sequence joins TRBV2 and TRBJ1-1; the D gene is possibly TRBD1 (6 bases). This CDR3 is 14 amino acids long. The germline V gene encodes CDR1 SNHLY and CDR2 FYNNEI. With 3 bases removed from V and 3 bases from J, the gap between germline ends came to 11 bases. The variable domain in full, completed from reference TRBV2 and TRBJ1-1, reads EPEVTQTPSHQVTQMGQEVILRCVPISNHLYFYWYRQILGQKVEFLVSFYNNEISEKSEIFDDQFSVERPDGSNFTLKIRSTKLEDSAMYFCASSEKGQDTEAFFGQGTRLTVV.

This clonotype was detected only a few times. The chain joins TRBV19 to TRBJ1-2; D gene uncertain. Germline V gene lookup returns CDR1 LNHDA and CDR2 SQIVND (reference sequence). The ends were cut back, 7 bases at V and 7 bases at J, with 10 bases in the middle. The CDR3 contains 11 residues. The DNA of the CDR3 is TGTGCCAGTAAAACAGTACTTGGCTACACCTTC. Amino acid sequence: CASKTVLGYTF.

The rearrangement links TRBV12-3 or TRBV12-4 to TRBJ2-2; 10 bases are shared with TRBD1. The CDR3 contains 16 residues. Trimming cost V 3 bases and J 9 bases; bases outside gene matches: 10. CDR3 loop: CASSLFGTGADRELFF. The CDR3 DNA sequence: TGTGCCAGCAGTTTGTTCGGGACAGGGGCGGACCGGGAGCTGTTTTTT.

Ten or more counts support this clonotype. The CDR3 DNA is TGCAGTGCTGGGACAGGGCACTATGGCTACACCTTC. It translates to CSAGTGHYGYTF. This chain uses TRBV20-1 with TRBJ1-2; 9 bases match TRBD1. With V trimmed by 5 bases and J by 3 bases, 1 base remained unmatched. Germline CDR1 DFQATT, CDR2 SNEGSKA (reference sequence). This CDR3 has 12 residues.

This clonotype has ten or more counts. The CDR3 spells CASRGRRDTEAFF. The CDR3 region has the DNA TGTGCCAGCAGGGGACGGAGAGACACTGAAGCTTTCTTT. V usage is TRBV5-8 and J usage is TRBJ1-1, with a weak D call TRBD1 (5 bases). Germline assignment: CDR1 SGHTS and CDR2 YDEGEE. The CDR3 spans 13 residues. Trimming stripped 5 bases from V and 3 bases from J, with 11 bases between. The full variable domain, completed using reference TRBV5-8 and TRBJ1-1, is EAGVTQSPTHLIKTRGQQATLRCSPISGHTSVYWYQQALGLGLQFLLWYDEGEERNRGNFPPRFSGRQFPNYSSELNVNALELEDSALYLCASRGRRDTEAFFGQGTRLTVV.

The sample holds many counts of this clonotype. This chain uses TRBV7-8 with TRBJ2-7, with unresolved D. The ends were cut back, 4 bases at V and 0 bases at J, with 13 bases in the middle. Per germline, CDR1 SGHVS and CDR2 FQNEAQ. The CDR3 consists of 15 residues. CDR3 DNA sequence: TGTGCCAGCAGCTGGTCCGACGGCACCTCCTACGAGCAGTACTTC. Its protein is CASSWSDGTSYEQYF. Filled out from reference TRBV7-8 and TRBJ2-7, the complete variable domain reads GAGVSQSPRYKVAKRGQDVALRCDPISGHVSLFWYQQALGQGPEFLTYFQNEAQLDKSGLPSDRFFAERPEGSVSTLKIQRTQQEDSAVYLCASSWSDGTSYEQYFGPGTRLTVT.

The chain uses TRBV6-1 and TRBJ1-2; D possibly corresponds to TRBD1 (5 bases). V lost 8 bases, J lost 12 bases, and 28 bases lay in between. Germline CDR1 is MNHNS and CDR2 is SASEGT. This CDR3 has 15 amino acids. The CDR3: CASAARLGAEPGNTF. The DNA for the CDR3 is TGTGCCAGCGCAGCTCGACTCGGGGCAGAACCTGGAAACACCTTC.

The chain couples TRBV2 to TRBJ2-5; 7 nucleotides match TRBD1. This CDR3 has 13 amino acids. CDR1 and CDR2 (germline): SNHLY, FYNNEI. With 7 bases clipped from V and 4 bases from J, the junction kept 6 bases outside the gene matches. The CDR3, as DNA: TGTGCCAGCACCCGGAACAGGGGAGAGACCCAGTACTTC. Amino acids: CASTRNRGETQYF. The whole variable domain, filled in from reference TRBV2 and TRBJ2-5, reads EPEVTQTPSHQVTQMGQEVILRCVPISNHLYFYWYRQILGQKVEFLVSFYNNEISEKSEIFDDQFSVERPDGSNFTLKIRSTKLEDSAMYFCASTRNRGETQYFGPGTRLLVL.

Of note for this clonotype: This CDR3 is missing its conserved last phenylalanine or tryptophan, likely due to a read error. Because the CDR3's place on the DNA is in doubt, the DNA is left out and the CDR3 is given as listed by TCRdb. The gene calls are TRBV2 and TRBJ1-2; the table's TRBD1 call for D was not verified on the DNA. Both ends counted, the CDR3 spans 14 residues. Germline loops: CDR1 SNHLY, CDR2 FYNNEI. The CDR3 here is CASSEAGDRGLRTY.

This clonotype was detected ten times or more. This CDR3 is CASSEGRGLQETQYF. CDR3 coding DNA: TGTGCCAGCAGTGAGGGCAGGGGGCTTCAAGAGACCCAGTACTTC. This chain joins TRBV2 and TRBJ2-5, with 8 bases fitting TRBD1. The CDR3 totals 15 residues. Per the germline V gene, CDR1 is SNHLY and CDR2 is FYNNEI. J gave up 2 bases and V 3 bases, and 5 bases lay outside the gene matches.

In this sample, this clonotype turned up a few times. The V gene is TRBV4-3, the J gene TRBJ1-2, with D possibly matching TRBD1 (5 bases). The CDR3 is 14 residues long. The V and J ends lost 1 base and 4 bases respectively, with 10 bases between them. Germline CDR1 reads LGHNA; CDR2 reads YSLEER. The CDR3 DNA sequence: TGCGCCAGCAGCCAAGGGGGCCAGCCCTATGGCTACACCTTC. It translates to CASSQGGQPYGYTF.

This clonotype was seen at least ten times. The chain combines TRBV20-1 with TRBJ1-2; no reliable D call. This CDR3 region has 13 residues. The V gene's germline CDR1 is DFQATT and CDR2 SNEGSKA (reference sequence). Trimming left V 1 base short and J 5 bases short, with 11 bases between. The chain's CDR3 is CSARVSLGYGYTF. In nucleotides, the CDR3 is TGCAGTGCTAGAGTCAGTTTAGGTTATGGCTACACCTTC.

This clonotype was seen more than once but under ten times. V is TRBV6-4 and J is TRBJ1-6; tentative D call: TRBD1 (6 bases). The CDR3 has 15 amino acids. The V and J ends lost 3 bases and 5 bases respectively, with 11 bases between them. Germline assignment: CDR1 MRHNA and CDR2 SNTAGT. The CDR3 here is CASSEDSGNNSPLHF. The CDR3 nucleotides are TGTGCCAGCAGTGAGGACAGCGGGAATAATTCACCCCTCCACTTT.